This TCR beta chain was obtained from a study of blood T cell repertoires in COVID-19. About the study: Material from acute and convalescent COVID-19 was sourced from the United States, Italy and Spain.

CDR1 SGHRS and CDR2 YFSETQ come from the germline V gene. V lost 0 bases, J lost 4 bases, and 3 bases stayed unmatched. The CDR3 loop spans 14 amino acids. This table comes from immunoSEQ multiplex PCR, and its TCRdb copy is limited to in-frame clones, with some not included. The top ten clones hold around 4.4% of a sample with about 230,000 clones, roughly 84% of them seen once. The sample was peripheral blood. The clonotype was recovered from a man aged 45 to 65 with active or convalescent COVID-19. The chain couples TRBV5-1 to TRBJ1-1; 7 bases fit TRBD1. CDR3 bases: TGCGCCAGCAGCTTGGCGACAGGGCCCACTGAAGCTTTCTTT. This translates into CASSLATGPTEAFF.